A selection of T cell receptor beta chains follows, all from one sample in a study of blood T cell repertoires in COVID-19. Assay: immunoSEQ multiplex PCR; the TCRdb copy retains only in-frame clones and omits some. The sample gives 250,000 to 400,000 clones, almost 90% of which show up once; 2.9% is in the top ten. The specimen sequenced was peripheral blood. The receptors shown here come from a woman younger than 45 with COVID-19, enrolled during active disease. Each CDR3 is given with its conserved first and last residue. The order of the fields is CDR3 protein, CDR3 DNA, J gene, D gene, V gene, clone size. D genes are given only for firm matches. Only some rows state a clone size, as once, few, many or a class for expanded clones.

CASSPTTGSGNTIYF	TGTGCCAGCAGCCCAACAACAGGGAGTGGAAACACCATATATTTT	TRBJ1-3	.	TRBV3-1/TRBV3-2	.
CASSSRAPYNEQFF	TGTGCCAGCAGCTCTAGAGCGCCTTACAATGAGCAGTTCTTC	TRBJ2-1	.	TRBV7-9	once
CASSLGEGTDTQYF	TGTGCCAGCAGCTTAGGGGAGGGCACAGATACGCAGTATTTT	TRBJ2-3	.	TRBV5-8	once
CASRGTLPNRQFF	TGTGCCAGCAGGGGGACACTGCCCAACCGGCAGTTCTTC	TRBJ2-1	.	TRBV27	few
CASSEGQGVLAGYTF	TGTGCCAGCAGTGAAGGACAGGGCGTTCTGGCTGGCTACACCTTC	TRBJ1-2	TRBD1	TRBV25-1	.
CASRAQGAREKLFF	TGTGCCAGCAGGGCTCAGGGGGCGAGGGAAAAACTGTTTTTT	TRBJ1-4	TRBD1	TRBV28	.
CASSYPTASYGYTF	TGTGCCAGCAGTTACCCGACAGCGAGCTATGGCTACACCTTC	TRBJ1-2	.	TRBV6-6	.
CASSTRTGRTDTQYF	TGTGCCAGCAGCACTCGGACAGGGAGAACAGATACGCAGTATTTT	TRBJ2-3	.	TRBV21-1	.
CAWSLGLAGVNEQFF	TGTGCCTGGAGTCTGGGACTAGCGGGAGTGAATGAGCAGTTCTTC	TRBJ2-1	TRBD2	TRBV30	.
CASSQDRPSDEQFF	TGTGCCAGCAGCCAAGATCGGCCTAGCGATGAGCAGTTCTTC	TRBJ2-1	.	TRBV3-1/TRBV3-2	.
CASSLTSGNAYEQYF	TGTGCCAGCAGCTTGACTAGCGGGAACGCCTACGAGCAGTACTTC	TRBJ2-7	TRBD2	TRBV11-2	.
CASSSPTSGKTYEQYF	TGTGCCAGCAGCTCACCGACTAGCGGGAAAACATACGAGCAGTACTTC	TRBJ2-7	TRBD2	TRBV5-8	once
CASDTDRGNTEAFF	TGTGCCAGCGACACCGACAGGGGGAACACTGAAGCTTTCTTT	TRBJ1-1	TRBD1	TRBV2	.
CASSPPPDRHTEAFF	TGTGCCAGTAGTCCGCCCCCCGACAGACACACTGAAGCTTTCTTT	TRBJ1-1	.	TRBV19	.
CASSLKEGASWDTEAFF	TGTGCCAGCAGCTTAAAGGAGGGGGCTAGTTGGGACACTGAAGCTTTCTTT	TRBJ1-1	TRBD1	TRBV7-6	.
CASSPGQGFYNEQFF	TGTGCCAGCAGCCCTGGACAGGGTTTCTACAATGAGCAGTTCTTC	TRBJ2-1	TRBD1	TRBV27	.
CSGNRGLTEAFF	TGCAGCGGTAACAGGGGGCTTACTGAAGCTTTCTTT	TRBJ1-1	TRBD1	TRBV29-1	.
CASSHPGLFSGNTIYF	TGCGCCAGCAGCCACCCAGGACTGTTCTCTGGAAACACCATATATTTT	TRBJ1-3	.	TRBV4-1	.
CASSPGQGADEQYF	TGTGCCAGCAGCCCAGGACAGGGGGCCGACGAGCAGTACTTC	TRBJ2-7	TRBD1	TRBV3-1/TRBV3-2	.
CASSPPPYTGELFF	TGCGCCAGCAGCCCTCCCCCCTACACCGGGGAGCTGTTTTTT	TRBJ2-2	.	TRBV5-1	.
CAWSVGGLNGYTF	TGTGCCTGGAGTGTCGGAGGGTTGAATGGCTACACCTTC	TRBJ1-2	.	TRBV30	.
CAISESELLAANEQFF	TGTGCCATCAGTGAGTCGGAGCTCCTAGCCGCCAATGAGCAGTTCTTC	TRBJ2-1	.	TRBV10-3	.
CASRKEGAYEQYF	TGTGCCAGCAGAAAAGAGGGGGCCTACGAGCAGTACTTC	TRBJ2-7	.	TRBV7-2	.
CASSLRLAQGYNGYTF	TGTGCCAGCAGCTTACGTCTAGCACAGGGGTACAATGGCTACACCTTC	TRBJ1-2	TRBD1	TRBV7-2	.
CASIRDGGIQPQHF	TGTGCCAGCATCAGGGACGGAGGGATCCAGCCCCAGCATTTT	TRBJ1-5	.	TRBV28	.
CAWSVGAGYTF	TGTGCCTGGAGTGTTGGGGCGGGCTACACCTTC	TRBJ1-2	.	TRBV30	.
CASSVRGLAGANTGELFF	TGTGCCAGCAGCGTAAGGGGGCTAGCGGGAGCAAACACCGGGGAGCTGTTTTTT	TRBJ2-2	TRBD2	TRBV9	.
CASSLGQLQETQYF	TGCGCCAGCAGCTTGGGACAGCTCCAAGAGACCCAGTACTTC	TRBJ2-5	.	TRBV5-1	.
CASSPTSGRIYEQYF	TGTGCCAGCAGCCCAACTAGCGGGAGAATCTACGAGCAGTACTTC	TRBJ2-7	TRBD2	TRBV3-1/TRBV3-2	.
CASSLIPGNEQFF	TGTGCCAGCAGTTTAATCCCCGGGAATGAGCAGTTCTTC	TRBJ2-1	.	TRBV12-3/TRBV12-4	.
CAISESTGSQPQHF	TGTGCCATCAGTGAGTCGACAGGTAGTCAGCCCCAGCATTTT	TRBJ1-5	.	TRBV10-3	.
CASSDRGRSEKLFF	TGTGCCAGCAGTGACAGGGGGCGGAGTGAAAAACTGTTTTTT	TRBJ1-4	TRBD1	TRBV25-1	.